This T cell receptor (beta chain) was found in a study of shared clonotypes between healthy human individuals. The germline gives CDR1 GTSNPN, CDR2 SVGIG (reference sequence). The CDR3 consists of 13 residues. The V end was cut by 1 base, the J end by 6 bases, with 12 bases between. Only in-frame clones appear in the TCRdb table, and some are missing; sequencing was by immunoSEQ multiplex PCR. The sample includes around 480,000 clones, about 80% of them seen just once. This clone was counted at least ten times. The chain uses TRBV30 and TRBJ1-2; D unresolved. The TCR originated in a woman aged 40 to 50 in good health. Some clones in this sample may be carry-over from other donors' samples. The material sequenced was PBMCs. The CDR3 loop reads CAWSGSTYHGYTF. CDR3 DNA: TGTGCCTGGAGTGGATCGACTTACCATGGCTACACCTTC.